These 4 T cell receptor beta chains came from one sample sequenced in a study of regulatory T cells in long-lasting Graves disease (dated by TCRdb to 2020 to 2023). The library was built by means of multiplex PCR. The sequencer listed for this sample is Illumina HiSeq 4000. iRepertoire HTBI primers and Arm-PCR amplification of CDR3 regions were used to construct TCR beta libraries. The public sequencing data were trimmed at Q25 with fastp and processed into clonotypes with MiXCR by TCRdb, which kept only in-frame beta chains. One record per CDR3 amino acid sequence lists the most common genes and DNA. The sample table contains around 400,000 distinct CDR3 sequences; only one count was recorded for roughly a fifth of them. Jointly, the top ten make up roughly an eighth of the sample. Per the publication, the time point label means: persistent/refractory GD, antithyroid drugs over 5 years with positive TRAb. For both TCR sequencing and RNA sequencing, RNA was extracted from PBMCs in TRIzol.

This material consisted of peripheral blood mononuclear cells (PBMCs), taken when the disease was refractory, from a patient treated with antithyroid drugs. These receptors originate from a female donor with Graves disease.

This clonotype was seen a few times. V is TRBV28 and J is TRBJ1-4; 9 bases agree with TRBD1. The CDR3 runs to 15 residues. Unmatched junction bases numbered 5, after V lost 2 bases and J lost 7 bases. Germline V gives CDR1 MDHEN, CDR2 SYDVKM. The CDR3 nucleotides are TGTGCCAGCAGTTTAGGGGGGACAGGGAGTGAAAAACTGTTTTTT. It specifies CASSLGGTGSEKLFF.

This clonotype has at least ten counts. V gene TRBV29-1 combines with J gene TRBJ2-5; 11 bases align to TRBD2. The germline V gene encodes CDR1 SQVTM and CDR2 ANQGSEA. Trimming removed 0 bases from V and 0 bases from J; junction bases left unmatched: 6. This CDR3 region has 17 residues. The CDR3 here is CSVEDPSGLADQETQYF. CDR3 bases: TGCAGCGTTGAAGATCCGTCGGGACTAGCGGACCAAGAGACCCAGTACTTC.

In this sample, this clonotype turned up many times. The V and J genes are TRBV6-1 and TRBJ1-6, with 7 bases matching TRBD1. Trimming took 5 bases from V and 7 from J; bases not matched to a gene: 8. The CDR3 length is 15 residues. CDR1 is MNHNS and CDR2 is SASEGT in the germline V gene. The CDR3 bases are TGTGCCAGCAGTAGCACCGGGACAGAGAATTCACCCCTCCACTTT. Translation: CASSSTGTENSPLHF.

Ten or more counts support this clonotype. The chain employs TRBV20-1 and TRBJ2-2; D is perhaps TRBD1 or TRBD2 (5 bases each). Germline V gives CDR1 DFQATT, CDR2 SNEGSKA (reference sequence). V lost 4 bases and J lost 6, with 15 bases in between. The CDR3 is 14 amino acids. CDR3 DNA sequence: TGCAGTGCTAACCGGGGCGCCGGCCCCGGGGAGCTGTTTTTT. The encoded protein is CSANRGAGPGELFF.